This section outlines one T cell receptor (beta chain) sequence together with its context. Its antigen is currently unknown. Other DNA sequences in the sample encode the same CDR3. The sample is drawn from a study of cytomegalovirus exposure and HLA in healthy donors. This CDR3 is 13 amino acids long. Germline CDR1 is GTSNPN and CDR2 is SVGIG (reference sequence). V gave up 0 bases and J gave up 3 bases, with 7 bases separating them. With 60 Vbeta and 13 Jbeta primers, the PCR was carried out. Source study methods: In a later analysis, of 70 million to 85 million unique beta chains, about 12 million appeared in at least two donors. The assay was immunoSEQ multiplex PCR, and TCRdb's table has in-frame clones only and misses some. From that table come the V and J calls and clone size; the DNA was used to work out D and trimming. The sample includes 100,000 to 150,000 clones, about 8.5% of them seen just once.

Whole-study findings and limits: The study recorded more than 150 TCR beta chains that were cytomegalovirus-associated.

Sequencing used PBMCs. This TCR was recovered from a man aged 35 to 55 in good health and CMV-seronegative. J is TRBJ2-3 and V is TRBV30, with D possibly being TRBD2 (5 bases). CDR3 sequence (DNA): TGTGCCTGGAGTGTAAGAGGGACAGATACGCAGTATTTT. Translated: CAWSVRGTDTQYF.